Here is one T cell receptor (beta chain) with its context. Its specificity is not known. In the PCR, 60 Vbeta and 13 Jbeta primers were used. Profiled with immunoSEQ multiplex PCR; TCRdb holds only in-frame clones, not every one. The table has more than 80,000 clones, approximately 79% seen once. The data belong to a study of cytomegalovirus exposure and HLA in healthy donors. Study-wide findings and caveats: A cluster of highly shared sequence variants was likely a sequencing artifact. Immune exposure data for these donors was limited to CMV serostatus.

Input material: PBMCs. The source of this sequence is a woman aged 60-75 years in good health and CMV-seropositive.

CDR3 nucleotides: TGTGCCAGCAGTTTACCCGGACAGGGGGCAAATGAGCAGTTCTTC. Its protein is CASSLPGQGANEQFF. This chain joins TRBV28 and TRBJ2-1; 11 bases line up with TRBD1. CDR1 MDHEN and CDR2 SYDVKM come from the germline V gene. The CDR3 has 15 residues. V was pared by 2 bases and J by 7 bases, with 4 bases of the junction left unmatched.